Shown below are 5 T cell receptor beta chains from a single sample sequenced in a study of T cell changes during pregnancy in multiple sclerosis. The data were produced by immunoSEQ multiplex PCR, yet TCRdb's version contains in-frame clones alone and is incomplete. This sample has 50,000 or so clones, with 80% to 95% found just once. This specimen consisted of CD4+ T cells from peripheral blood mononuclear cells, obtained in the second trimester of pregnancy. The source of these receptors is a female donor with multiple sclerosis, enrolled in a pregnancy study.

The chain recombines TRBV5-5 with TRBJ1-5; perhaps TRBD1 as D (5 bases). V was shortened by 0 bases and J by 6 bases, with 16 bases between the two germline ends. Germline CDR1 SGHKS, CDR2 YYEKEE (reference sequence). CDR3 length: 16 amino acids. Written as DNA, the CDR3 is TGTGCCAGCAGCTTGGCCGGGCAGGGCTGGGTTCAGCCCCAGCATTTT. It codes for CASSLAGQGWVQPQHF.

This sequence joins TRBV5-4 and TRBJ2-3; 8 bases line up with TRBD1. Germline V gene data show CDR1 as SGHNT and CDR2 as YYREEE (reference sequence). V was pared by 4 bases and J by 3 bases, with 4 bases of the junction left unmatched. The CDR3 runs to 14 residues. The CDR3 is CASSIRTGTDTQYF. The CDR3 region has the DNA TGTGCCAGCAGCATAAGGACAGGGACAGATACGCAGTATTTT.

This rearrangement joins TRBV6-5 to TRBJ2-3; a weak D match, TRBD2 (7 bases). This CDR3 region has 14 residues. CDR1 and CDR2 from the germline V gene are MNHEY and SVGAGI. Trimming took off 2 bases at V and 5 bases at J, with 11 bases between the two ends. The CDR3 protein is CASSYGGAGDTQYF. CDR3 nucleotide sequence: TGTGCCAGCAGTTACGGGGGGGCGGGAGATACGCAGTATTTT.

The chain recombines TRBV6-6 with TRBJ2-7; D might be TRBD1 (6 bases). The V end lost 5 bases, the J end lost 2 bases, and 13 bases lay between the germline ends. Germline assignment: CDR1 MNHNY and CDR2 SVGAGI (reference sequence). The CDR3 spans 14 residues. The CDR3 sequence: CASSGGHRAYEQYF. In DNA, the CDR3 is TGTGCCAGCAGTGGGGGACACCGAGCCTACGAGCAGTACTTC.

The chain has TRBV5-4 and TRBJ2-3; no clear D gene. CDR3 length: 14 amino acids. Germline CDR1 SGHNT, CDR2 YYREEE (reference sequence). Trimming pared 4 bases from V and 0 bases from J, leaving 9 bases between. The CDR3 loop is CASSREASTDTQYF. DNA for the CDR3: TGTGCCAGCAGCCGCGAAGCTAGCACAGATACGCAGTATTTT.